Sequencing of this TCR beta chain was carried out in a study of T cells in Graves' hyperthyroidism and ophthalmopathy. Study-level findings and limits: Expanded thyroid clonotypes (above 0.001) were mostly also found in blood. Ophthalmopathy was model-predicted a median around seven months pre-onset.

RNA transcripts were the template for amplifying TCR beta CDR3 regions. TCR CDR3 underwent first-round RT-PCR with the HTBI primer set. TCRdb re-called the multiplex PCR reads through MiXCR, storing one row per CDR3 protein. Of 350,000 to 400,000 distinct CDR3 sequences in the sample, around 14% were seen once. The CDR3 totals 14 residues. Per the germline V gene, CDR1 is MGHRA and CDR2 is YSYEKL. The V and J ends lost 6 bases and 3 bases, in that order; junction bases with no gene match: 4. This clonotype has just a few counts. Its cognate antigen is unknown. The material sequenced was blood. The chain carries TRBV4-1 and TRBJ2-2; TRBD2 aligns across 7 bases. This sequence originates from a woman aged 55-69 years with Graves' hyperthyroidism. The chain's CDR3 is CASRAGRDTGELFF. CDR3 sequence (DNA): TGCGCCAGCAGAGCGGGACGGGACACCGGGGAGCTGTTTTTT.